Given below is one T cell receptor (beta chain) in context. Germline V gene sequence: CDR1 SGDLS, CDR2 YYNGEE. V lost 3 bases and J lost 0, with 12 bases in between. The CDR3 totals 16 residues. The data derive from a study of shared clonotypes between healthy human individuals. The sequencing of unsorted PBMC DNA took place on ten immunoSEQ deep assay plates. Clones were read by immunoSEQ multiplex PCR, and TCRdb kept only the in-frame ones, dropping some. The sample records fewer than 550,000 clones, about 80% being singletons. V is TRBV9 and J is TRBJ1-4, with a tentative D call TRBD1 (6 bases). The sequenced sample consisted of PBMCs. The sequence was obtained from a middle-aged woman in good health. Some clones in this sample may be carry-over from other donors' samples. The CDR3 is CASSDPTGATNEKLFF. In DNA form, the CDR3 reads TGTGCCAGCAGCGACCCGACAGGTGCAACTAATGAAAAACTGTTTTTT.